The clone carrying this TCR beta chain has just a few counts. Its target is not known. The data belong to a study of T-cell reconstitution after alpha-beta-depleted transplantation in children. Notes on the study in general: There were reportedly several hundred expanded graft clones from which alpha-beta T cells came about two months after transplant. In some patients, recipient T cells and intrathymic progenitors surviving conditioning explained high day-60 diversity. Once a year had passed after transplant, T-cell counts and diversity came mostly from newly produced T cells.

Germline V gene data show CDR1 as SGHRS and CDR2 as YFSETQ. This CDR3 spans 14 amino acids. With 3 bases removed from V and 4 bases from J, the gap between germline ends came to 8 bases. The TCRbeta library was prepared with unique molecular identifiers. TCRdb passed the PCR reads through MiXCR, listing each CDR3 protein once. Of about 250,000 distinct CDR3 sequences in the sample, roughly 25% were seen once. This specimen consisted of PBMCs, mostly from graft donor cells, obtained 360 days after TCRalphabeta/CD19-depleted stem cell transplant. The TCR originated in a female patient aged 2 to 10 who had a stem cell transplant for congenital amegakaryocytic thrombocytopenia, so the T cells may come from the graft donor. The rearrangement uses TRBV5-1 and TRBJ2-6; D is uncertain. Here the CDR3 DNA reads TGCGCCAGCAGCTATCTAACAGGGGCCAACGTCCTGACTTTC. Translating it yields CASSYLTGANVLTF.